Shown below are 19 T cell receptor beta chains from a single sample sequenced in a study of cytomegalovirus exposure and HLA in healthy donors. Primers: 60 Vbeta forward and 13 Jbeta reverse. TCRdb's table, derived via immunoSEQ multiplex PCR, lists solely in-frame clones and lacks some. The table lists 200,000 or so clones, approximately 84% of them singletons, with 0.26% in the top ten. Sequenced material: PBMCs. The receptors here all came from a boy aged 5-17 years in good health and CMV-seronegative.

The V call is TRBV5-8, the J call TRBJ1-1, with 8 bases identical to TRBD1. J was trimmed by 0 bases and V by 6 bases; bases with no gene match: 7. Germline-derived CDR1 and CDR2 are SGHTS and YDEGEE. The CDR3 is 15 residues long. The DNA for the CDR3 is TGTGCCAGCATCCGAACAGGGGGACTGAACACTGAAGCTTTCTTT. It yields the protein CASIRTGGLNTEAFF.

The rearrangement joins TRBV9 to TRBJ2-1; TRBD2 is a possible D gene (6 bases). The CDR3 has 17 amino acids. Germline V gene lookup returns CDR1 SGDLS and CDR2 YYNGEE. V was cut by 4 bases and J by 2 bases, with 19 bases left in between. DNA for the CDR3: TGTGCCAGCAGCAGGGACTCGGCGGGACTCACCTACAATGAGCAGTTCTTC. Its protein product is CASSRDSAGLTYNEQFF.

This chain uses TRBV5-1 with TRBJ2-2; D perhaps matches TRBD2 (6 bases). The CDR3 extends over 16 amino acids. V gave up 0 bases and J gave up 2 bases, with 11 bases separating them. Germline CDR1 and CDR2: SGHRS and YFSETQ. DNA for the CDR3: TGCGCCAGCAGCTTGGGGCTAGCGTCAAACACCGGGGAGCTGTTTTTT. Its protein is CASSLGLASNTGELFF.

The CDR3 loop is CASSLAGGSGVNEQFF. The CDR3 DNA sequence: TGTGCCAGCAGCTTAGCCGGAGGTTCTGGGGTTAATGAGCAGTTCTTC. The V call is TRBV11-1, the J call TRBJ2-1, with D possibly TRBD2 on 5 matching bases. The length of the CDR3 is 16 residues. The V and J ends lost 0 bases and 7 bases respectively, with 16 bases between them. Per the germline V gene, CDR1 is SGHAT and CDR2 is FQDESV (reference sequence).

The J gene is TRBJ1-6, the V gene TRBV19; 9 nucleotides align to TRBD1. Germline values: CDR1 LNHDA, CDR2 SQIVND (reference sequence). The CDR3 spans 15 residues. Losses at the gene ends were 5 bases for V and 7 bases for J; bases not matched to a gene: 6. CDR3 protein: CASSLFGQGNSPLHF. DNA for the CDR3: TGTGCCAGTAGTTTATTCGGACAGGGGAATTCACCCCTCCACTTT.

The V and J genes are TRBV27 and TRBJ2-6; D is unresolved. Germline lookup yields CDR1 MNHEY and CDR2 SMNVEV (reference sequence). The CDR3 spans 15 residues. Trimming stripped 6 bases from V and 4 bases from J, with 13 bases between. The CDR3 is CASSSPGRGANVLTF. The CDR3 DNA sequence: TGTGCCAGCAGCTCGCCCGGTCGGGGGGCCAACGTCCTGACTTTC.

The rearrangement links TRBV5-6 to TRBJ2-2; D is unresolved. V lost 1 base, J lost 6 bases, and 10 bases lay in between. From germline, CDR1 is SGHDT and CDR2 YYEEEE. The CDR3 has 14 amino acids. CDR3 sequence reads: CASSLRGSPGELFF. The CDR3 DNA reads TGTGCCAGCAGCTTGCGAGGTTCGCCCGGGGAGCTGTTTTTT.

Details on this clone: The same CDR3 can be traced to other DNA sequences in this sample. V is TRBV27 and J is TRBJ1-3, with D possibly TRBD1 on 6 matching bases. V was cut by 4 bases and J by 4 bases, with 11 bases left in between. The length of the CDR3 is 14 residues. Germline loops: CDR1 MNHEY, CDR2 SMNVEV (reference sequence). DNA for the CDR3: TGTGCCAGCAGTTCAACCGGGACAGGAAACACCATATATTTT. This sequence encodes CASSSTGTGNTIYF.

The gene calls are TRBV5-1 and TRBJ1-5; 7 nucleotides align to TRBD1. Germline V gene sequence: CDR1 SGHRS, CDR2 YFSETQ. Trimming at V came to 2 bases and at J to 6 bases, leaving 5 bases not matched to a gene. CDR3 length: 14 residues. Here the CDR3 DNA reads TGCGCCAGCAGCTTAGAGGGGGCGAGTCAGCCCCAGCATTTT. It encodes CASSLEGASQPQHF.

This chain uses TRBV30 with TRBJ2-2; D gene unclear. Germline V gene data show CDR1 as GTSNPN and CDR2 as SVGIG (reference sequence). The CDR3 totals 14 residues. Trimming stripped 2 bases from V and 8 bases from J, with 15 bases between. For the CDR3, the DNA is TGTGCCTGGAGTCCTTACCCCCCCGCGGGGGAGCTGTTTTTT. It yields the protein CAWSPYPPAGELFF.

The genes are TRBV9 and TRBJ1-1; tentative D call: TRBD1 (6 bases). Trimming stripped 0 bases from V and 5 bases from J, with 11 bases between. In germline, CDR1 is SGDLS, CDR2 YYNGEE. The CDR3 has 14 amino acids. CDR3: CASSVVQGGTEAFF. The DNA of the CDR3 is TGTGCCAGCAGCGTAGTACAGGGTGGAACTGAAGCTTTCTTT.

The chain employs TRBV6-6 and TRBJ2-7; D possibly corresponds to TRBD2 (6 bases). The germline V gene has CDR1 MNHNY and CDR2 SVGAGI (reference sequence). Trimming took off 2 bases at V and 1 base at J, with 12 bases between the two ends. The CDR3 extends over 15 amino acids. The CDR3 bases are TGTGCCAGCAGTTACCCCCAGGGAGGTTCCTACGAGCAGTACTTC. This codes for CASSYPQGGSYEQYF.

The chain has TRBV29-1 and TRBJ2-1, with no clear D. The V gene's germline CDR1 is SQVTM and CDR2 ANQGSEA. V gave up 6 bases and J gave up 0 bases, with 9 bases separating them. The CDR3 contains 13 residues. Written as DNA, the CDR3 is TGCAGCGTCCAGTTCCGCTCCTACAATGAGCAGTTCTTC. This codes for CSVQFRSYNEQFF.

V gene TRBV10-3 combines with J gene TRBJ2-1; 8 nucleotides match TRBD2. The germline CDR1 and CDR2 sequences are ENHRY and SYGVKD. With V trimmed by 7 bases and J by 5 bases, 4 bases remained unmatched. The CDR3 extends over 13 amino acids. The CDR3: CAITTLADNEQFF. The DNA of the CDR3 is TGTGCCATCACCACACTAGCGGACAATGAGCAGTTCTTC.

The chain recombines TRBV6-5 with TRBJ2-7, with 7 bases that match TRBD2. CDR1 and CDR2 (germline): MNHEY, SVGAGI. J lost 3 bases, V lost 2 bases, and 10 bases had no gene match. There are 16 residues in the CDR3. The CDR3 loop reads CASSYMGGRAHYEQYF. The DNA of the CDR3 is TGTGCCAGCAGTTACATGGGGGGGAGGGCCCACTACGAGCAGTACTTC.

The CDR3 loop reads CASSRQSYNEQFF. The CDR3 DNA is TGTGCCAGCAGCCGACAGTCCTACAATGAGCAGTTCTTC. V is TRBV7-9 and J is TRBJ2-1; a weak D match, TRBD1 (5 bases). The CDR3 spans 13 residues. The V end was cut by 5 bases, the J end by 1 base, with 6 bases between. Per germline, CDR1 SEHNR and CDR2 FQNEAQ (reference sequence).

In its sample, this clone was seen a few times. V is TRBV14 and J is TRBJ2-7; 10 nucleotides match TRBD2. From germline, CDR1 is SGHDN and CDR2 FVKESK. The ends lost 3 bases at V and 2 bases at J; junction bases unmatched: 1. This CDR3 region has 14 residues. The CDR3 nucleotides are TGTGCCAGCAGCCAGGGACTAGCGACCTACGAGCAGTACTTC. It encodes CASSQGLATYEQYF.

This sequence joins TRBV18 and TRBJ2-7; D might be TRBD2 (5 bases). V gave up 3 bases and J gave up 0 bases, with 15 bases separating them. Germline values: CDR1 KGHSH, CDR2 LQKENI. This CDR3 region has 16 residues. This chain's CDR3 is CASSPEGVFDSYEQYF. Written as DNA, the CDR3 is TGTGCCAGCTCACCTGAGGGTGTTTTCGACTCCTACGAGCAGTACTTC.

The genes are TRBV19 and TRBJ1-5; TRBD1 aligns across 12 bases. Unmatched junction bases numbered 5, after V lost 9 bases and J lost 5 bases. Germline values: CDR1 LNHDA, CDR2 SQIVND (reference sequence). This CDR3 is 14 amino acids long. In DNA form, the CDR3 reads TGTGCCAGAACCTGGGACAGGGGGCATCAGCCCCAGCATTTT. It is translated as CARTWDRGHQPQHF.